One sample yielded the 10 T cell receptor beta chains listed below, sequenced in a study of identical twins. MiXCR was run by TCRdb on the 5' RACE reads, yielding one entry per CDR3 protein. The sample lists 1.5 million to 2 million distinct CDR3 sequences; about 32% were seen once. Sequenced input: cord blood. These receptors came from a newborn girl in good health.

This clonotype has a count of ten or more. The CDR3 reads CASSPRGRLVYF. The CDR3 coding sequence is TGTGCCAGCAGCCCCCGCGGGAGACTTGTGTATTTT. This chain uses TRBV28 with TRBJ2-3; 7 bases map to TRBD2. Per germline, CDR1 MDHEN and CDR2 SYDVKM. V lost 6 bases and J lost 14; bases outside the gene matches: 11. The CDR3 spans 12 residues. The variable domain in full, with the rest retrieved from reference TRBV28 and TRBJ2-3, is DVKVTQSSRYLVKRTGEKVFLECVQDMDHENMFWYRQDPGLGLRLIYFSYDVKMKEKGDIPEGYSVSREKKERFSLILESASTNQTSMYLCASSPRGRLVYFGPGTRLTVL.

The rearrangement links TRBV20-1 to TRBJ2-5; maybe TRBD1 (7 bases). The V gene lost 6 bases and the J gene lost 1 base, with 12 bases spanning the gap. Germline V CDR1 and CDR2: DFQATT, SNEGSKA (reference sequence). This CDR3 is 13 amino acids long. The DNA for the CDR3 is TGCAGTGCCCTGGAGGGGGCCCAAGAGACCCAGTACTTC. The encoded protein is CSALEGAQETQYF.

The chain recombines TRBV12-5 with TRBJ2-1; 9 nucleotides agree with TRBD1. The J call could be wrong; TRBJ2-7 is a better fit for the DNA end. The germline gives CDR1 LGHNT, CDR2 FRNRAP. The CDR3 has 14 residues. CDR3: CASGLTGGYNEQYF. DNA for the CDR3: TGTGCTAGTGGTTTGACAGGGGGCTACAATGAGCAGTACTTC.

The table lists this clonotype with a few counts. The genes are TRBV4-1 and TRBJ1-4; D unresolved. The CDR3 contains 12 residues. Looked up from germline, CDR1 is MGHRA and CDR2 is YSYEKL. Trimming removed 2 bases from V and 8 bases from J, with 6 bases in between. The CDR3 sequence: CASSQTLEKLFF. The DNA of the CDR3 is TGCGCCAGCAGCCAAACCCTCGAAAAACTGTTTTTT.

The J gene is TRBJ2-1, the V gene TRBV11-2, with D perhaps matching TRBD1 or TRBD2 (6 bases each). V was trimmed by 5 bases and J by 2 bases, leaving 13 bases between them. CDR3 length equals 15 residues. CDR1 is SGHAT and CDR2 is FQNNGV in the germline V gene. The CDR3 DNA reads TGTGCCAGCAGCCACGGACGGGGGCCCTACAATGAGCAGTTCTTC. Protein sequence: CASSHGRGPYNEQFF. The full variable domain, completed using reference TRBV11-2 and TRBJ2-1, is EAGVAQSPRYKIIEKRQSVAFWCNPISGHATLYWYQQILGQGPKLLIQFQNNGVVDDSQLPKDRFSAERLKGVDSTLKIQPAKLEDSAVYLCASSHGRGPYNEQFFGPGTRLTVL.

The V and J genes are TRBV7-2 and TRBJ1-3; possibly TRBD1 for D (6 bases). Per the germline V gene, CDR1 is SGHTA and CDR2 is FQGNSA. Deletions cut 1 base from V and 4 bases from J, with 14 bases between. The CDR3 totals 16 residues. CDR3 loop: CASSLGLGGFGNTIYF. DNA of the CDR3: TGTGCCAGCAGCTTAGGTCTGGGGGGCTTCGGAAACACCATATATTTT.

The chain joins TRBV28 to TRBJ2-4; D might be TRBD1 (8 bases). Between the trimmed V and J ends, which lost 2 bases and 13 bases, there was a span of 21 bases. CDR1 MDHEN and CDR2 SYDVKM come from the germline V gene. The CDR3 extends over 15 amino acids. The CDR3 reads CASSLDRTGRDAQYF. In DNA form, the CDR3 reads TGTGCCAGCAGTTTAGACCGGACAGGGAGGGATGCCCAGTACTTC.

This clonotype was found a few times. DNA for the CDR3: TGTGCCTGGAGCCCTCGGACAGGGGTCATCTCTGAAGCTTTCTTT. It is translated as CAWSPRTGVISEAFF. The chain employs TRBV30 and TRBJ1-1; 9 nucleotides match TRBD1. Germline loops: CDR1 GTSNPN, CDR2 SVGIG (reference sequence). The CDR3 runs to 15 residues. V gave up 3 bases and J gave up 6 bases; unmatched junction bases: 11.

This sequence joins TRBV20-1 and TRBJ1-5; no firm D call. Per germline, CDR1 DFQATT and CDR2 SNEGSKA (reference sequence). V gave up 2 bases and J gave up 6 bases, with 14 bases separating them. This CDR3 contains 14 residues. The CDR3 is CSARSFRWGQPQHF. CDR3 sequence (DNA): TGCAGTGCTAGATCTTTTCGTTGGGGTCAGCCCCAGCATTTT.

To note about this clonotype: A read error may produce the germline difference seen at one junction end. J is TRBJ1-2 and V is TRBV12-3 or TRBV12-4; D uncertain. This CDR3 comprises 13 residues. CDR3 residues: CASMSAASYGYTF. CDR3 coding DNA: TGTGCCAGCATGAGTGCAGCGTCCTATGGCTATACCTTC.